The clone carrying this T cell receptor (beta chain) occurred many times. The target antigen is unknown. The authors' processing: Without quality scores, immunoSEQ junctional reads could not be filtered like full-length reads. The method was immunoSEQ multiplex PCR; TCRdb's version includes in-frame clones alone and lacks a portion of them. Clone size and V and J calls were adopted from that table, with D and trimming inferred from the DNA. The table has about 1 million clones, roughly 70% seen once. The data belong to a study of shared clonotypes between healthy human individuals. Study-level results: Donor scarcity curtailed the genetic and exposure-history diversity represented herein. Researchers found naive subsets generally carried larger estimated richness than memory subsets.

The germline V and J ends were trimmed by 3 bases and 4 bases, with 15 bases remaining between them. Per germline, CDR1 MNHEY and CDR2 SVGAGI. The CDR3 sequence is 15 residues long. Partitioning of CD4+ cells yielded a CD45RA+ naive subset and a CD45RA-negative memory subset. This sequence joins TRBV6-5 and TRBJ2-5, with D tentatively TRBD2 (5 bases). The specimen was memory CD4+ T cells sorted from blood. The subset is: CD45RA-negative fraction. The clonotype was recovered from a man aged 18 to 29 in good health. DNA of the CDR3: TGTGCCAGCAGTTATGGCGGAGGAGGCCGAGAGACCCAGTACTTC. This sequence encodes CASSYGGGGRETQYF.